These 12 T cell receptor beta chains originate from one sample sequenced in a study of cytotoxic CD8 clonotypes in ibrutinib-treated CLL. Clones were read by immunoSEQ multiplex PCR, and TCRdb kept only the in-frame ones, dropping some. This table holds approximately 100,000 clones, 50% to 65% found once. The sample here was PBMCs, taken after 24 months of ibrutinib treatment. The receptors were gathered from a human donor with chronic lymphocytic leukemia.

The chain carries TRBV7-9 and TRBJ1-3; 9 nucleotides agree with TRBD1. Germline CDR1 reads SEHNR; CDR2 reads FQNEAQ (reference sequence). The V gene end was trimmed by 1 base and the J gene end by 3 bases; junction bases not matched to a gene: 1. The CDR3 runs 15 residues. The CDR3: CASSLDRGLGNTIYF. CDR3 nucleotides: TGTGCCAGCAGCTTAGACAGGGGGCTTGGAAACACCATATATTTT.

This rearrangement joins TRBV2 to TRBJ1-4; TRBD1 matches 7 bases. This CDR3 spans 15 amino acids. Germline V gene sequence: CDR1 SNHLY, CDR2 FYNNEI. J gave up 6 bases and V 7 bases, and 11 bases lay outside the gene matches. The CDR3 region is CASKGFRQGDEKLFF. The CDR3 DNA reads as TGTGCCAGCAAAGGGTTCCGACAGGGTGATGAAAAACTGTTTTTT.

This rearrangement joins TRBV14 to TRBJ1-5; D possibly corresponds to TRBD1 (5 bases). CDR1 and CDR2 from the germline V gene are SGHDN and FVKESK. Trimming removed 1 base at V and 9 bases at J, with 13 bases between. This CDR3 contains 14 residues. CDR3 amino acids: CASSQAGARVPQHF. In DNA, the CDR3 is TGTGCCAGCAGCCAAGCCGGGGCGAGAGTGCCCCAGCATTTT.

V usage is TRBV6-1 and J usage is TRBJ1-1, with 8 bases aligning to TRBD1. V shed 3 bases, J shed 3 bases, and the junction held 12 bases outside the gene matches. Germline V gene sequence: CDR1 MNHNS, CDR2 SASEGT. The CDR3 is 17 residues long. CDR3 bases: TGTGCCAGCAGTGACGGACAGGGCGGGGGCTTGGACACTGAAGCTTTCTTT. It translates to CASSDGQGGGLDTEAFF.

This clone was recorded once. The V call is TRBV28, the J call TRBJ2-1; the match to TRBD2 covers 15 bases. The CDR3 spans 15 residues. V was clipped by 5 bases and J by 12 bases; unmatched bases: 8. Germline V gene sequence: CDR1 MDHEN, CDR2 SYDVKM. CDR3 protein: CASSGRTSGGAGQFF. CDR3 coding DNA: TGTGCCAGCAGTGGGCGGACTAGCGGGGGGGCCGGGCAGTTCTTC.

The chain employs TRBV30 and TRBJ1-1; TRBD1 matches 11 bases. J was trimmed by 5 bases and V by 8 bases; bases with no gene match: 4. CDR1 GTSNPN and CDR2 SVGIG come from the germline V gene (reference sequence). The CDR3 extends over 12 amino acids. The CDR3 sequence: CAGGQGATEAFF. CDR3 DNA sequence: TGTGCCGGCGGACAGGGGGCGACTGAAGCTTTCTTT.

The CDR3: CASSLKGSNQPQHF. As DNA, the CDR3 is TGTGCCAGCAGCTTAAAGGGAAGCAATCAGCCCCAGCATTTT. J is TRBJ1-5 and V is TRBV7-2, with D unclear. The germline V gene encodes CDR1 SGHTA and CDR2 FQGNSA. V dropped 2 bases and J dropped 1 base, with 6 bases sitting between them. The CDR3 spans 14 residues. Using reference TRBV7-2 and TRBJ1-5 for the parts outside the CDR3, the full variable domain is GAGVSQSPSNKVTEKGKDVELRCDPISGHTALYWYRQSLGQGLEFLIYFQGNSAPDKSGLPSDRFSAERTGGSVSTLTIQRTQQEDSAVYLCASSLKGSNQPQHFGDGTRLSIL.

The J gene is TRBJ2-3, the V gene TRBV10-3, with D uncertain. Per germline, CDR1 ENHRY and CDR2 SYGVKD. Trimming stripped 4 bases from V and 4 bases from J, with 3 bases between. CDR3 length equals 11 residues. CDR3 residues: CAISVSDTQYF. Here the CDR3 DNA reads TGTGCCATCAGTGTATCAGATACGCAGTATTTT.

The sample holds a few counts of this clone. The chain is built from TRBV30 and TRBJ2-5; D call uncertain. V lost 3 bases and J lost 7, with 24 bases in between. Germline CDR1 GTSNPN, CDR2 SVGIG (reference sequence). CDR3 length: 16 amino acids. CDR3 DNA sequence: TGTGCCTGGAGCGTTCCCCTCCTTGCAGGACCAGGGACCCAGTACTTC. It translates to CAWSVPLLAGPGTQYF.

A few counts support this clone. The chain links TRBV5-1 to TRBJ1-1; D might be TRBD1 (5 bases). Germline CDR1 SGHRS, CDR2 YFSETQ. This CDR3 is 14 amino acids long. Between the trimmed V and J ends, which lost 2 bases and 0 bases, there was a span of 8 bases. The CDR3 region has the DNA TGCGCCAGCAGCTTATCGGGGCTGAACACTGAAGCTTTCTTT. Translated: CASSLSGLNTEAFF.

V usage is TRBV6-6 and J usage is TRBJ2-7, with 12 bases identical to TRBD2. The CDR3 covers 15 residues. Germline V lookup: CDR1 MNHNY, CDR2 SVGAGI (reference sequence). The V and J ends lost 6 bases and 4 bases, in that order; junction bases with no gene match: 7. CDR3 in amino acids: CASRNGLAGWYEQYF. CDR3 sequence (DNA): TGTGCCAGCAGAAACGGACTAGCGGGGTGGTACGAGCAGTACTTC.

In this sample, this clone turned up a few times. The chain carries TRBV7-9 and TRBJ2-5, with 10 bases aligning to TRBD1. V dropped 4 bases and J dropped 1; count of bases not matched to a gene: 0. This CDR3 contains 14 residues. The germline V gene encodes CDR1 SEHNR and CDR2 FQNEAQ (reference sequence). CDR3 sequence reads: CASSWDRGQETQYF. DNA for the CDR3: TGTGCCAGCAGCTGGGACAGGGGCCAAGAGACCCAGTACTTC.